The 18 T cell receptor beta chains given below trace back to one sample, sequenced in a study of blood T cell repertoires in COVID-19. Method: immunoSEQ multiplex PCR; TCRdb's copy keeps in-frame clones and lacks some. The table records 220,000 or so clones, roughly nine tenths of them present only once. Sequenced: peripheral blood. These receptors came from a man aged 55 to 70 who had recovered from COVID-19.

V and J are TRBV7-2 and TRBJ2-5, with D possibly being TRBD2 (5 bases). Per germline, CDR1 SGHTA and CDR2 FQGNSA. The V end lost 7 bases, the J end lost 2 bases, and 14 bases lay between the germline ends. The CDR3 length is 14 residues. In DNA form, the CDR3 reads TGTGCCAGCAAGAATAGCCGGGGACAAGAGACCCAGTACTTC. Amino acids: CASKNSRGQETQYF.

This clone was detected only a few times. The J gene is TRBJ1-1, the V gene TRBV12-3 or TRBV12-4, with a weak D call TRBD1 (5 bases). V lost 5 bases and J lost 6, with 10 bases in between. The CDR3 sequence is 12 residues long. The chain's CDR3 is CASSLPTAEAFF. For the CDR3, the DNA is TGTGCCAGCAGTCTACCGACAGCTGAAGCTTTCTTT.

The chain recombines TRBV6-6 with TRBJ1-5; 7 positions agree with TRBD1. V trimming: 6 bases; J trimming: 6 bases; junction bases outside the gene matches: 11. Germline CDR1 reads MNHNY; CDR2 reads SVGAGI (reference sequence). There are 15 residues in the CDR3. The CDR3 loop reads CASSGTVVVIQPQHF. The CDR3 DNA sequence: TGTGCCAGCAGCGGGACAGTCGTTGTAATTCAGCCCCAGCATTTT.

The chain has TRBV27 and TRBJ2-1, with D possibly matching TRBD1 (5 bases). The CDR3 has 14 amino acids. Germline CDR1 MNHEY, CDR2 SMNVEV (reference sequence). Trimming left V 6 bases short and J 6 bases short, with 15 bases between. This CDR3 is CASSNPGPLNEQFF. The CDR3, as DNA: TGTGCCAGCAGCAACCCAGGGCCCCTCAATGAGCAGTTCTTC.

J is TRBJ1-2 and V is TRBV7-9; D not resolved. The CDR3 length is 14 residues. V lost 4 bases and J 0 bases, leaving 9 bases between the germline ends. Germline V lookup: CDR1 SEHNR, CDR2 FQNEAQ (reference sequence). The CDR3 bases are TGTGCCAGCAGCTCACTGTCGGCTAACTATGGCTACACCTTC. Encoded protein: CASSSLSANYGYTF.

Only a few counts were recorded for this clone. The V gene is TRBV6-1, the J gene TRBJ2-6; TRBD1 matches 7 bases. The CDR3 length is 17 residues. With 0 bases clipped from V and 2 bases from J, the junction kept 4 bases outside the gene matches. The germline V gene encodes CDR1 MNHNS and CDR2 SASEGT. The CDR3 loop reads CASSEARGGPGANVLTF. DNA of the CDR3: TGTGCCAGCAGTGAAGCTAGAGGGGGCCCTGGGGCCAACGTCCTGACTTTC.

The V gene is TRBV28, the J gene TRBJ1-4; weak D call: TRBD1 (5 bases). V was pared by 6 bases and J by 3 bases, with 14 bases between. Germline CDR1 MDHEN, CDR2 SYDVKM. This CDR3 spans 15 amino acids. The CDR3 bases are TGTGCCAGCAGAATGGGGGGACCGGCTAATGAAAAACTGTTTTTT. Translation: CASRMGGPANEKLFF.

The chain's CDR3 is CASSPGEGSTGELFF. The CDR3 coding sequence is TGCGCCAGCAGCCCGGGGGAGGGGAGCACCGGGGAGCTGTTTTTT. The chain links TRBV5-1 to TRBJ2-2, with TRBD2 identical over 7 bases. Germline V gene data show CDR1 as SGHRS and CDR2 as YFSETQ. J was trimmed by 4 bases and V by 4 bases; bases with no gene match: 7. CDR3 length: 15 amino acids.

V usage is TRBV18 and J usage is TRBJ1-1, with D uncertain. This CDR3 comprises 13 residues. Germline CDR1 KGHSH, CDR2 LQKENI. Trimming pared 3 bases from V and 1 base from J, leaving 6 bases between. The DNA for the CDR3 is TGTGCCAGCTCACCCAACAGGAACACTGAAGCTTTCTTT. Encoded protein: CASSPNRNTEAFF.

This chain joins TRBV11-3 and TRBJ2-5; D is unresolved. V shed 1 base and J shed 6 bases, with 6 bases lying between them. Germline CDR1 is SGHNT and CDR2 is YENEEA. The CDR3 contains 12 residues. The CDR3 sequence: CASSLGAQTQYF. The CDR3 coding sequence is TGTGCCAGCAGCTTAGGGGCGCAGACCCAGTACTTC.

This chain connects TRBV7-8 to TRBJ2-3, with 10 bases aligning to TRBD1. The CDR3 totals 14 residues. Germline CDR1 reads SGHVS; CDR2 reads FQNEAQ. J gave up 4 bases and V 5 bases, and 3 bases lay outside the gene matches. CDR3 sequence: CASSRGQGADTQYF. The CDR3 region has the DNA TGTGCCAGCAGCCGAGGACAGGGGGCAGATACGCAGTATTTT. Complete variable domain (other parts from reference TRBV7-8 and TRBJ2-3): GAGVSQSPRYKVAKRGQDVALRCDPISGHVSLFWYQQALGQGPEFLTYFQNEAQLDKSGLPSDRFFAERPEGSVSTLKIQRTQQEDSAVYLCASSRGQGADTQYFGPGTRLTVL.

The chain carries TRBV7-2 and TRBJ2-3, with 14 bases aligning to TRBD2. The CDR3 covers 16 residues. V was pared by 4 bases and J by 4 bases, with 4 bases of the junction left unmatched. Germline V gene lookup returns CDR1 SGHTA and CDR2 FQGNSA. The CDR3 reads CASSSGLAGGSDTQYF. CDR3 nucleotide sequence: TGTGCCAGCAGCTCCGGACTAGCGGGGGGTTCAGATACGCAGTATTTT.

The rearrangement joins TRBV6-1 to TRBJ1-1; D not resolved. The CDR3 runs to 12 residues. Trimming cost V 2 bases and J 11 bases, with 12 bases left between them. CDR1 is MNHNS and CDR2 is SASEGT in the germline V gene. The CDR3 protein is CASSEYGWIAFF. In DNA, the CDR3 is TGTGCCAGCAGTGAATACGGGTGGATCGCTTTCTTT.

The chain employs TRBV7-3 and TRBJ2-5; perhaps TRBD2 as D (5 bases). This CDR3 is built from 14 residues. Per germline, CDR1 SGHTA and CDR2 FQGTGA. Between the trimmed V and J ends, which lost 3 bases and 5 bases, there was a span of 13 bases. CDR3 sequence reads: CASSFSNSGETQYF. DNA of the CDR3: TGTGCCAGCAGCTTCTCCAATTCGGGGGAGACCCAGTACTTC.

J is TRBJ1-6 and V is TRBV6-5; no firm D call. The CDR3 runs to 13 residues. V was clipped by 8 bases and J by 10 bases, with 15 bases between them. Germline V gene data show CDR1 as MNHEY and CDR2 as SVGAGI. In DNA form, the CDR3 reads TGTGCCAGCCGCCCGCAGGTCAGGTCACCCCTCCACTTT. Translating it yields CASRPQVRSPLHF.

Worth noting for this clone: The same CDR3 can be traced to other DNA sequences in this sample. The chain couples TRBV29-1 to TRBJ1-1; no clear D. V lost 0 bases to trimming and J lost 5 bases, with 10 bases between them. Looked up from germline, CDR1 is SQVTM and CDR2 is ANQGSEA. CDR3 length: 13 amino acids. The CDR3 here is CSVEEGRGTEAFF. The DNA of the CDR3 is TGCAGCGTTGAAGAGGGTCGCGGAACTGAAGCTTTCTTT.

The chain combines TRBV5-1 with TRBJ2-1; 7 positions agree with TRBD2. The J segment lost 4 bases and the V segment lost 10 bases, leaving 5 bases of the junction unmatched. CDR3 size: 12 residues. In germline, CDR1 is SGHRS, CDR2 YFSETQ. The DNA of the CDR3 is TGCGCCTCTCGGGGGGAGTACAATGAGCAGTTCTTC. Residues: CASRGEYNEQFF.

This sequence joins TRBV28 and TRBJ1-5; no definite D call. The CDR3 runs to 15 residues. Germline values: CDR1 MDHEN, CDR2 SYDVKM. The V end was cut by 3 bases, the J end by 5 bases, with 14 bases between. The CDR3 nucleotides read TGTGCCAGCAGTTTCCTACCGGGGAGGGATCAGCCCCAGCATTTT. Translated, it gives CASSFLPGRDQPQHF.